These T cell receptor beta chains were read from a single sample in a study of T-cell reconstitution after alpha-beta-depleted transplantation in children. TCRdb processed the PCR reads anew with MiXCR; each CDR3 protein has one entry. This table holds some 830,000 distinct CDR3 sequences, roughly 15% found once. This material consisted of PBMCs, mostly from graft donor cells, taken 360 days after TCRalphabeta/CD19-depleted stem cell transplant. These receptors originate from a male patient younger than 18 who had a stem cell transplant for acute lymphoblastic leukemia, so the T cells may come from the graft donor. The CDR3 runs from the conserved cysteine through the conserved F or W. Fields, in order: clone size, V gene, J gene, D gene, CDR3 DNA, CDR3 protein. D genes are given only for firm matches. Some rows have no size entry. The others give once, few or many, or a class for an expanded clone.

>many|TRBV4-1|TRBJ2-5|NA
TGCGCCAGCAGCCATACAGGAGAGACCCAGTACTTC
CASSHTGETQYF
>NA|TRBV6-5|TRBJ1-5|NA
TGTGCCAGCAGTTACGGGGGAACAGGGAGCAATCAGCCCCAGCATTTT
CASSYGGTGSNQPQHF
>NA|TRBV6-5|TRBJ2-5|TRBD2
TGTGCCAGCAGTTGGGCGGGAGGAGGGACCCAGTACTTC
CASSWAGGGTQYF
>NA|TRBV7-8|TRBJ1-1|NA
TGTGCCAGCAGCCCTGGGGACTCTCGCACTGAAGCTTTCTTT
CASSPGDSRTEAFF
>few|TRBV12-3/TRBV12-4|TRBJ1-1|NA
TGTGCCAGCAGTTCCGGATTCCACCCACCTGAAGCTTTCTTT
CASSSGFHPPEAFF
>many|TRBV29-1|TRBJ1-3|TRBD1
TGCAGCGTCTACAGGGGCTCTGGAAACACCATATATTTT
CSVYRGSGNTIYF
>NA|TRBV18|TRBJ2-1|NA
TGTGCCAGCTCACCTCTCCCGCCGGGCTCGTACAATGAGCAGTTCTTC
CASSPLPPGSYNEQFF
>NA|TRBV7-8|TRBJ2-5|TRBD1
TGTGCCAGCAGCTTAGATGGCAGGACAGGGCTAGAGACCCAGTACTTC
CASSLDGRTGLETQYF
>few|TRBV20-1|TRBJ2-1|TRBD2
TGCACCCACTCAGCGGGAGAAAGCAATGAGCAGTTCTTC
CTHSAGESNEQFF
>many|TRBV12-3/TRBV12-4|TRBJ2-2|NA
TGTGCCAGCAGCCCGACAGACACCGGGGAGCTGTTTTTT
CASSPTDTGELFF
>few|TRBV20-1|TRBJ2-1|NA
TGCAGTGCTTACGCCTCGGGCAGCTCCTACAATGAGCAGTTCTTC
CSAYASGSSYNEQFF
>NA|TRBV29-1|TRBJ2-1|TRBD1
TGCAGCGTTGCTACAGGGGACTCCTACAATGAGCAGTTCTTC
CSVATGDSYNEQFF
>few|TRBV4-1|TRBJ2-5|TRBD2
TGCGCCAGCAGCGCTCGGACTAGCGGGATTCCCGCCCAAGAGACCCAGTACTTC
CASSARTSGIPAQETQYF
>NA|TRBV11-1|TRBJ2-1|TRBD2
TGTGCCAGCAGCTTTATATACCCGGGACTAGCCACCTTCACCTCCTACAATGAGCAGTTCTTC
CASSFIYPGLATFTSYNEQFF
>few|TRBV7-8|TRBJ2-5|TRBD1
TGTGCCAGCAGCTCCGACAGGGACCAAGAGACCCAGTACTTC
CASSSDRDQETQYF
>few|TRBV11-1|TRBJ2-1|TRBD2
TGTGCCAGCAGCTTCGTCTTGGCCACTAGCGGGAGCGACAATGAGCAGTTCTTC
CASSFVLATSGSDNEQFF
>many|TRBV5-1|TRBJ2-3|NA
TGCGCCAGCAGCTTTTCCCCGGAAACTGATACGCAGTATTTT
CASSFSPETDTQYF
>NA|TRBV12-3/TRBV12-4|TRBJ2-2|NA
TGTGCCAGCAGTTTAGCGCTTGGGGGGAGCGGGGAGCTGTTTTTT
CASSLALGGSGELFF
>NA|TRBV20-1|TRBJ2-7|TRBD2
TGCAGTGCTCCCCCACTAGCGGGAATAGTCAACGAGCAGTACTTC
CSAPPLAGIVNEQYF
>NA|TRBV2|TRBJ2-1|TRBD2
TGTGCCAGTTCTGACTGGAGCGGGAGTGGTGGAGAGCAGTTCTTC
CASSDWSGSGGEQFF